Listed below are T cell receptor beta chains from one sample, sequenced in a study of beta chain features in type 1 diabetes. Measured with immunoSEQ multiplex PCR; TCRdb has only the in-frame clones, and not every one. The sample lists some 410,000 clones, more than 11% seen once, with about 0.04% in the top ten. Sequenced sample: naive CD4+ T cells from blood. The receptors were sampled from a man aged 25-45 years in good health. Each CDR3 is given with its conserved first and last residue. The D gene is left open where the match is weak. Some rows have no size entry. The others give once, few or many, or a class for an expanded clone.

j_call: TRBJ2-5
v_call: TRBV6-5
clone_size: -
d_call: TRBD2
cdr3_nt: TGTGCCAGCAGAAAACTAGCGGGGGTCGAGACCCAGTACTTC
cdr3_aa: CASRKLAGVETQYF

j_call: TRBJ2-1
v_call: TRBV28
clone_size: few
d_call: TRBD2
cdr3_nt: TGTGCCAGCAGCCCACTAGCGGGGGAGTACAATGAGCAGTTCTTC
cdr3_aa: CASSPLAGEYNEQFF

j_call: TRBJ1-1
v_call: TRBV23-1
clone_size: few
d_call: TRBD1
cdr3_nt: TGCGCCAGCAGTGGGGGACAGGGGAACACTGAAGCTTTCTTT
cdr3_aa: CASSGGQGNTEAFF

j_call: TRBJ2-1
v_call: TRBV28
clone_size: -
d_call: TRBD2
cdr3_nt: TGTGCCAGCAGTGGGGTCTTGGGGCAACAGCGGGAGTTTGAGCAGTTCTTC
cdr3_aa: CASSGVLGQQREFEQFF

j_call: TRBJ2-5
v_call: TRBV5-1
clone_size: few
d_call: TRBD2
cdr3_nt: TGCGCCAGCAGCTTTAGCGGGATGCTACAAGAGACCCAGTACTTC
cdr3_aa: CASSFSGMLQETQYF

j_call: TRBJ2-3
v_call: TRBV18
clone_size: many
d_call: -
cdr3_nt: TGTGCCAGCTCACCAGCGGATACGCAGTATTTT
cdr3_aa: CASSPADTQYF

j_call: TRBJ2-1
v_call: TRBV7-8
clone_size: -
d_call: TRBD1
cdr3_nt: TGTGCCAGCAGCCCAAGGACAGGGTCAGGGTACAATGAGCAGTTCTTC
cdr3_aa: CASSPRTGSGYNEQFF

j_call: TRBJ2-1
v_call: TRBV29-1
clone_size: -
d_call: -
cdr3_nt: TGCAGCGCCAAAGGCGGGAATTCCTACAATGAGCAGTTCTTC
cdr3_aa: CSAKGGNSYNEQFF

j_call: TRBJ2-6
v_call: TRBV15
clone_size: -
d_call: TRBD2
cdr3_nt: TGTGCCACCAGCAGAGATCTAGCGGGTCCTGGCTCTGGGGCCAACGTCCTGACTTTC
cdr3_aa: CATSRDLAGPGSGANVLTF

j_call: TRBJ2-5
v_call: TRBV7-2
clone_size: few
d_call: -
cdr3_nt: TGTGCCAGCAGCCCGCATCTAGAGACCCAGTACTTC
cdr3_aa: CASSPHLETQYF

j_call: TRBJ2-1
v_call: TRBV2
clone_size: -
d_call: TRBD2
cdr3_nt: TGTGCCAGCACCAGCGGGAGAGGGAATGAGCAGTTCTTC
cdr3_aa: CASTSGRGNEQFF

j_call: TRBJ2-3
v_call: TRBV4-2
clone_size: few
d_call: -
cdr3_nt: TGTGCCAGCAGCCAAGTCGCCGCGATCCCTTACACAGATACGCAGTATTTT
cdr3_aa: CASSQVAAIPYTDTQYF

j_call: TRBJ2-3
v_call: TRBV6-5
clone_size: -
d_call: TRBD1
cdr3_nt: TGTGCCAGCAGCCTACAGGGGGCAGGCACAGATACGCAGTATTTT
cdr3_aa: CASSLQGAGTDTQYF

j_call: TRBJ2-5
v_call: TRBV7-6
clone_size: -
d_call: -
cdr3_nt: TGTGCCAGCACGACGTCGCAGACCCAGTACTTC
cdr3_aa: CASTTSQTQYF

j_call: TRBJ2-3
v_call: TRBV7-9
clone_size: -
d_call: -
cdr3_nt: TGTGCCAGCAGCTTTGAGGGAAGAGGAGATACGCAGTATTTT
cdr3_aa: CASSFEGRGDTQYF

j_call: TRBJ2-4
v_call: TRBV14
clone_size: -
d_call: -
cdr3_nt: TGTGCCAGCAGCCAGCTGGGGAGTTTAGCCAAAAACATTCAGTACTTC
cdr3_aa: CASSQLGSLAKNIQYF

j_call: TRBJ2-5
v_call: TRBV5-4
clone_size: few
d_call: TRBD1
cdr3_nt: TGTGCCAGCAGCTCAGACAGGGGGCGACGTGAGACCCAGTACTTC
cdr3_aa: CASSSDRGRRETQYF

j_call: TRBJ2-1
v_call: TRBV10-3
clone_size: few
d_call: TRBD2
cdr3_nt: TGTGCCATCAGTAGCGGGAGGGTCGGTGAGCAGTTCTTC
cdr3_aa: CAISSGRVGEQFF

j_call: TRBJ2-7
v_call: TRBV6-6
clone_size: -
d_call: -
cdr3_nt: TGTGCCAGCAGCCCCGGGGGCTACGAGCAGTACTTC
cdr3_aa: CASSPGGYEQYF

j_call: TRBJ2-5
v_call: TRBV27
clone_size: -
d_call: TRBD2
cdr3_nt: TGTGCCAGCAGTCCCGGGACTAGCATGGGCCAGTACTTC
cdr3_aa: CASSPGTSMGQYF

j_call: TRBJ1-1
v_call: TRBV9
clone_size: few
d_call: -
cdr3_nt: TGTGCCAGCAGCGCTTACCTTGGGACGAACACTGAAGCTTTCTTT
cdr3_aa: CASSAYLGTNTEAFF

j_call: TRBJ1-5
v_call: TRBV7-9
clone_size: few
d_call: -
cdr3_nt: TGTGCCAGCGGGTGGGGGGATCAGCCCCAGCATTTT
cdr3_aa: CASGWGDQPQHF

j_call: TRBJ1-2
v_call: TRBV9
clone_size: -
d_call: -
cdr3_nt: TGTGCCAGCAGCGTAGCTCGGAGTTCTAACTATGGCTACACCTTC
cdr3_aa: CASSVARSSNYGYTF

j_call: TRBJ2-2
v_call: TRBV9
clone_size: many
d_call: -
cdr3_nt: TGTGCCAGCAGCGTAGCCAGCCGGGGCACCGGGGAGCTGTTTTTT
cdr3_aa: CASSVASRGTGELFF

j_call: TRBJ2-3
v_call: TRBV7-2
clone_size: -
d_call: TRBD2
cdr3_nt: TGTGCCAGCAGCTTTCAAGTTAGCGGGAGTGCAGATACGCAGTATTTT
cdr3_aa: CASSFQVSGSADTQYF

j_call: TRBJ2-5
v_call: TRBV7-6
clone_size: few
d_call: -
cdr3_nt: TGTGCCAGCAGGTCCGGGACGGTAGAAGAGACCCAGTACTTC
cdr3_aa: CASRSGTVEETQYF

j_call: TRBJ2-7
v_call: TRBV14
clone_size: few
d_call: -
cdr3_nt: TGTGCCAGCAGCCAAGTGTCTGGTTGGGGCGAGCAGTACTTC
cdr3_aa: CASSQVSGWGEQYF

j_call: TRBJ2-1
v_call: TRBV7-2
clone_size: few
d_call: -
cdr3_nt: TGTGCCAGCAGCTTAATCAGCGGCCAATACAATGAGCAGTTCTTC
cdr3_aa: CASSLISGQYNEQFF

j_call: TRBJ2-1
v_call: TRBV4-3
clone_size: few
d_call: -
cdr3_nt: TGCGCCAGCAGCCAAGATCCCGGGAGAGGGACCAATGAGCAGTTCTTC
cdr3_aa: CASSQDPGRGTNEQFF

j_call: TRBJ2-3
v_call: TRBV7-9
clone_size: few
d_call: -
cdr3_nt: TGTGCCAGCCCGTCAGGAGATACTAGCACAGATACGCAGTATTTT
cdr3_aa: CASPSGDTSTDTQYF

j_call: TRBJ2-1
v_call: TRBV9
clone_size: few
d_call: -
cdr3_nt: TGTGCCAGCAGCGTAAGAGTCCGGAAGGTGGCCCACTACAATGAGCAGTTCTTC
cdr3_aa: CASSVRVRKVAHYNEQFF

j_call: TRBJ2-5
v_call: TRBV2
clone_size: many
d_call: -
cdr3_nt: TGTGCCAGCAGTGTGAAGGAGACCCAGTACTTC
cdr3_aa: CASSVKETQYF

j_call: TRBJ2-1
v_call: TRBV29-1
clone_size: -
d_call: -
cdr3_nt: TGCAGCGTTGAAGATCATGGACAGAACTCCTACAATGAGCAGTTCTTC
cdr3_aa: CSVEDHGQNSYNEQFF

j_call: TRBJ2-5
v_call: TRBV2
clone_size: few
d_call: -
cdr3_nt: TGTGCCAGCAGTGATCTCGTACCGCAAGAGACCCAGTACTTC
cdr3_aa: CASSDLVPQETQYF

j_call: TRBJ2-1
v_call: TRBV28
clone_size: few
d_call: TRBD1
cdr3_nt: TGTGCCAGCAGTACCACCTTTGCGAGACAGGGTAGTAGTTCCTACAATGAGCAGTTCTTC
cdr3_aa: CASSTTFARQGSSSYNEQFF

j_call: TRBJ2-3
v_call: TRBV4-1
clone_size: few
d_call: -
cdr3_nt: TGCGCCAGCAGCCACCGTGGACTTCACACAGATACGCAGTATTTT
cdr3_aa: CASSHRGLHTDTQYF

j_call: TRBJ1-4
v_call: TRBV30
clone_size: few
d_call: -
cdr3_nt: TGTGCCTGGAACTTGGGCCTCGGAGCAGAAAAACTGTTTTTT
cdr3_aa: CAWNLGLGAEKLFF

j_call: TRBJ2-3
v_call: TRBV7-2
clone_size: few
d_call: TRBD2
cdr3_nt: TGTGCCAGCAGCGTCCGACTAGCGGGGGACACAGATACGCAGTATTTT
cdr3_aa: CASSVRLAGDTDTQYF

j_call: TRBJ2-3
v_call: TRBV9
clone_size: few
d_call: TRBD2
cdr3_nt: TGTGCCAGCAGTGTAGCGGGGGCGAGCACAGATACGCAGTATTTT
cdr3_aa: CASSVAGASTDTQYF

j_call: TRBJ1-6
v_call: TRBV30
clone_size: -
d_call: -
cdr3_nt: TGTGCCTGGGCGGGGAAACATAATTCACCCCTCCACTTT
cdr3_aa: CAWAGKHNSPLHF

j_call: TRBJ2-1
v_call: TRBV5-4
clone_size: -
d_call: -
cdr3_nt: TGTGCCAGCAGCCTTCCTCACAATACAGGGAATGAGCAGTTCTTC
cdr3_aa: CASSLPHNTGNEQFF

j_call: TRBJ2-1
v_call: TRBV10-1
clone_size: few
d_call: TRBD2
cdr3_nt: TGCGCCAGCAGTGAGGTAGCGGGGAAACACAATGAGCAGTTCTTC
cdr3_aa: CASSEVAGKHNEQFF

j_call: TRBJ1-1
v_call: TRBV29-1
clone_size: few
d_call: TRBD1
cdr3_nt: TGCAGCGTTGAAGTCTATCCGGGACAGTACACTGAAGCTTTCTTT
cdr3_aa: CSVEVYPGQYTEAFF

j_call: TRBJ1-5
v_call: TRBV30
clone_size: few
d_call: -
cdr3_nt: TGTGCCTGGAGTAAAGGGAAGCAGCCCCAGCATTTT
cdr3_aa: CAWSKGKQPQHF

j_call: TRBJ2-3
v_call: TRBV7-9
clone_size: few
d_call: -
cdr3_nt: TGTGCCAGCAGCGGACGGGATACGCAGTATTTT
cdr3_aa: CASSGRDTQYF

j_call: TRBJ2-1
v_call: TRBV5-1
clone_size: -
d_call: -
cdr3_nt: TGCGCCAGCAGCTTGATGAACAATGAGCAGTTCTTC
cdr3_aa: CASSLMNNEQFF

j_call: TRBJ2-3
v_call: TRBV25-1
clone_size: -
d_call: TRBD2
cdr3_nt: TGTGCCAGCGGACTAGCGGGGGCCCCTGAGCAGTATTTT
cdr3_aa: CASGLAGAPEQYF

j_call: TRBJ2-7
v_call: TRBV13
clone_size: few
d_call: TRBD2
cdr3_nt: TGTGCCAGCTATCGACGGGGGGCCTACGAGCAGTACTTC
cdr3_aa: CASYRRGAYEQYF

j_call: TRBJ2-1
v_call: TRBV19
clone_size: -
d_call: -
cdr3_nt: TGTGCCAGCCACCCCCGGCGGAACCTCTACAATGAGCAGTTCTTC
cdr3_aa: CASHPRRNLYNEQFF

j_call: TRBJ2-1
v_call: TRBV4-2
clone_size: -
d_call: TRBD2
cdr3_nt: TGTGCCAGCAGCCAAGGCGGGAGCTCCTACAATGAGCAGTTCTTC
cdr3_aa: CASSQGGSSYNEQFF

j_call: TRBJ1-2
v_call: TRBV11-2
clone_size: -
d_call: TRBD1
cdr3_nt: TGTGCCAGCAGCCAAACAGGGGGAAGCACCGACTATGGCTACACCTTC
cdr3_aa: CASSQTGGSTDYGYTF

j_call: TRBJ2-1
v_call: TRBV5-4
clone_size: few
d_call: TRBD2
cdr3_nt: TGTGCCAGCAGCTTGACTAGACTAGCCAGATACAATGAGCAGTTCTTC
cdr3_aa: CASSLTRLARYNEQFF

j_call: TRBJ2-3
v_call: TRBV5-4
clone_size: -
d_call: -
cdr3_nt: TGTGCCAGCAGCTTGAGACTTCTCACAGATACGCAGTATTTT
cdr3_aa: CASSLRLLTDTQYF

j_call: TRBJ2-7
v_call: TRBV7-2
clone_size: -
d_call: -
cdr3_nt: TGTGCCAGCAGCGAGACGACATCGGGGCTCGAGCAGTACTTC
cdr3_aa: CASSETTSGLEQYF

j_call: TRBJ2-4
v_call: TRBV5-4
clone_size: few
d_call: -
cdr3_nt: TGTGCCAGCAGCATGTCGGTGGGAAACAAAAACATTCAGTACTTC
cdr3_aa: CASSMSVGNKNIQYF

j_call: TRBJ2-1
v_call: TRBV4-3
clone_size: -
d_call: -
cdr3_nt: TGCGCCAGCAGCCAAGATCTCTTCCTTGAGCAGTTCTTC
cdr3_aa: CASSQDLFLEQFF

j_call: TRBJ1-1
v_call: TRBV15
clone_size: -
d_call: -
cdr3_nt: TGTGCCACCAGCAGACAATTAGGGACTGAAGCTTTCTTT
cdr3_aa: CATSRQLGTEAFF

j_call: TRBJ2-3
v_call: TRBV7-2
clone_size: -
d_call: -
cdr3_nt: TGTGCCAGCAGCTGGGGAGTAGTTGGTACAGATACGCAGTATTTT
cdr3_aa: CASSWGVVGTDTQYF

j_call: TRBJ1-2
v_call: TRBV15
clone_size: few
d_call: -
cdr3_nt: TGTGCCACCAGGCAGGGCTCGAGGTTCTATGGCTACACCTTC
cdr3_aa: CATRQGSRFYGYTF